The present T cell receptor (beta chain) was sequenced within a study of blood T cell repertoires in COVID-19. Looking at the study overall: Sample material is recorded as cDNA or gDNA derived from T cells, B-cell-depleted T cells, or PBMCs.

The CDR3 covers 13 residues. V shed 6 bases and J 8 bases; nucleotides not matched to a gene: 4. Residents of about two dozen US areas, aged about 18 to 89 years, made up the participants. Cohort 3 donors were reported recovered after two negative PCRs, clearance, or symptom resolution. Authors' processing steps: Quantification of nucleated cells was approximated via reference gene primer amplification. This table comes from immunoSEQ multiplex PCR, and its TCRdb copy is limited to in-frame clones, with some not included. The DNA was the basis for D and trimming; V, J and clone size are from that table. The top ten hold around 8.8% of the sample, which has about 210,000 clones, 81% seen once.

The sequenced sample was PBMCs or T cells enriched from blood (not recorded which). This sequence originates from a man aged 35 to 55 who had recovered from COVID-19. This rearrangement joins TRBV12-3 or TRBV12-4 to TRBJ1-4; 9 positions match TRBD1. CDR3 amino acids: CASRWTGEEKLFF. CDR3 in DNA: TGTGCCAGCAGGTGGACAGGGGAGGAAAAACTGTTTTTT.